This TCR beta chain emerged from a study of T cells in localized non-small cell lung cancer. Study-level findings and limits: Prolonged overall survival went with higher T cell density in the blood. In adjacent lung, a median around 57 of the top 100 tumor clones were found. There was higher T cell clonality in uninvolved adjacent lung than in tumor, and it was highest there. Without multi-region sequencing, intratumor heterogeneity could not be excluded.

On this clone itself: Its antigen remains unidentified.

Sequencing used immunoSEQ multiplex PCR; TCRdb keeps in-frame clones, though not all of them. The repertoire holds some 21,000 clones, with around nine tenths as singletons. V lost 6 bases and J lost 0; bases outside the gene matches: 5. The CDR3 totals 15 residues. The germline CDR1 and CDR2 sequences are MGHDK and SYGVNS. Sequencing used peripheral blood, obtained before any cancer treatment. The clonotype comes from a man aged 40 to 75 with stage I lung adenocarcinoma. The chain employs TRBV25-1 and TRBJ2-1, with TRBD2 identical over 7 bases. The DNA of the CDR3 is TGTGCCAGCAGACCGGGACTACCCTCCTACAATGAGCAGTTCTTC. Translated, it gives CASRPGLPSYNEQFF.